This is a list of T cell receptor beta chains from one sample in a study of blood T cell repertoires in COVID-19. Sequencing used immunoSEQ multiplex PCR; TCRdb keeps in-frame clones, though not all of them. The sample has tens of thousands of clones, roughly 80% seen once; the top ten hold 23%. Material: peripheral blood. These receptors were taken from a human donor in a cohort sampled during active COVID-19. The CDR3 runs from the conserved cysteine through the conserved F or W. Fields, in order: CDR3 length, V gene, D gene, J gene, clone size, CDR3 DNA, CDR3 protein. A D gene is named only where the DNA matches it firmly. Size is omitted from some rows. Given values are once, few, many or a class for expanded clones.

17	TRBV7-9	TRBD1	TRBJ2-3	NA	TGTGCCAGCAGCTATGACCGACAGGGGGTGATAGCAGATACGCAGTATTTT	CASSYDRQGVIADTQYF
19	TRBV18	TRBD2	TRBJ2-7	NA	TGTGCCAGCTCACCACCGCAGGGGACTAGCGGGGGGATCTCCTACGAGCAGTACTTC	CASSPPQGTSGGISYEQYF
15	TRBV7-6	NA	TRBJ2-3	NA	TGTGCCAGCAGCGCACTCCAGGGGTTCACAGATACGCAGTATTTT	CASSALQGFTDTQYF
15	TRBV15	TRBD2	TRBJ2-1	NA	TGTGCCACCAGCAGGGGACTAGCGGGGGGGGTTGAGCAGTTCTTC	CATSRGLAGGVEQFF
12	TRBV2	NA	TRBJ2-7	NA	TGTGCCAGCAGGGACAACTCCTACGAGCAGTACTTC	CASRDNSYEQYF
18	TRBV4-1	NA	TRBJ2-2	NA	TGCGCCAGCAGCCAAGATCCGAGACCCTTTCTAGCAGGCGGGGAGCTGTTTTTT	CASSQDPRPFLAGGELFF
16	TRBV18	TRBD2	TRBJ2-7	NA	TGTGCCAGCTCACCATCCCGCGGGGAGGGGTCCTACGAGCAGTACTTC	CASSPSRGEGSYEQYF
15	TRBV7-9	TRBD1	TRBJ1-4	NA	TGTGCCAGCAGCCCATACGGGGACAGCAATGAAAAACTGTTTTTT	CASSPYGDSNEKLFF
16	TRBV30	NA	TRBJ2-3	NA	TGTGCCTGGAGTGTACAAGGGGGACGGCGCACAGATACGCAGTATTTT	CAWSVQGGRRTDTQYF
12	TRBV19	NA	TRBJ1-5	NA	TGTGCCAGTAGTGTAAGCAGGCAGCCCCAGCATTTT	CASSVSRQPQHF
16	TRBV6-1	NA	TRBJ1-5	NA	TGTGCCAGCAGTGAACGAGGGGGGGGGTCCAATCAGCCCCAGCATTTT	CASSERGGGSNQPQHF
14	TRBV11-3	NA	TRBJ1-1	NA	TGTGCCAGCAGCCCGCCCGGGACTAACACTGAAGCTTTCTTT	CASSPPGTNTEAFF
12	TRBV30	NA	TRBJ2-2	NA	TGTGCCTGGACAGGGGCCACCGGGGAGCTGTTTTTT	CAWTGATGELFF
18	TRBV7-2	TRBD2	TRBJ2-1	NA	TGTGCCAGCAGCTTGTCCGGGACTAGCGGGACTTCCTACAATGAGCAGTTCTTC	CASSLSGTSGTSYNEQFF
14	TRBV7-2	TRBD1	TRBJ2-2	once	TGTGCCAGCAGCCGGGGACAGGGCACCGGGGAGCTGTTTTTT	CASSRGQGTGELFF
15	TRBV7-2	NA	TRBJ2-1	NA	TGTGCCAGCAGCTTGGACTCAAGCTCCTACAATGAGCAGTTCTTC	CASSLDSSSYNEQFF
16	TRBV28	TRBD1	TRBJ2-6	NA	TGTGCCAGCCGGGGACAGACCGATTGGGGGGCCAACGTCCTGACTTTC	CASRGQTDWGANVLTF
15	TRBV19	NA	TRBJ1-2	NA	TGTGCCAGTAGTATAGAACGGGAAGGATTCTATGGCTACACCTTC	CASSIEREGFYGYTF
14	TRBV30	NA	TRBJ2-5	NA	TGTGCCTGGAGAATAAGAGGGAGTCAAGAGACCCAGTACTTC	CAWRIRGSQETQYF
16	TRBV6-2/TRBV6-3	TRBD2	TRBJ2-3	NA	TGTGCCAGCAGCCTTAGCGGGAGGGCTCCCACAGATACGCAGTATTTT	CASSLSGRAPTDTQYF
14	TRBV30	TRBD1	TRBJ2-5	NA	TGTGCCTCCACTCGGACAGGTCCGTGGGAGACCCAGTACTTC	CASTRTGPWETQYF
16	TRBV19	NA	TRBJ1-3	NA	TGTGCCAGTAGTATGGGACTTACGAGCTCTGGAAACACCATATATTTT	CASSMGLTSSGNTIYF
17	TRBV27	NA	TRBJ2-6	NA	TGTGCCAGCAGTTTAAGGCCCGGAGCCTCTGGGGCCAACGTCCTGACTTTC	CASSLRPGASGANVLTF
14	TRBV9	TRBD1	TRBJ2-1	NA	TGTGCCAGCAGCAAGACAGGGACAGACAATGAGCAGTTCTTC	CASSKTGTDNEQFF
15	TRBV5-1	NA	TRBJ2-5	NA	TGCGCCAGCAGCACCGCTCCGGACTTCCAAGAGACCCAGTACTTC	CASSTAPDFQETQYF
14	TRBV18	NA	TRBJ2-3	NA	TGTGCCAGCTCACCTCTATCGCGCACAGATACGCAGTATTTT	CASSPLSRTDTQYF
13	TRBV28	NA	TRBJ2-7	NA	TGTGCCAGCAGTGGAACCCCGGGCTACGAGCAGTACTTC	CASSGTPGYEQYF
12	TRBV28	NA	TRBJ1-4	NA	TGTGCCAGCAGAGGGACAAGTGCAAAACTGTTTTTT	CASRGTSAKLFF
18	TRBV27	NA	TRBJ1-5	NA	TGTGCCAGCAGTTTACCAGGGAATCGGAAGGTCTCCAATCAGCCCCAGCATTTT	CASSLPGNRKVSNQPQHF
14	TRBV2	NA	TRBJ1-5	NA	TGTGCCAGCAGTGGCGCGGCAGGGAATCAGCCCCAGCATTTT	CASSGAAGNQPQHF
15	TRBV19	NA	TRBJ2-1	NA	TGTGCCAGTAGTATATCAGGTGATGGGCACTATGAGCAGTTCTTC	CASSISGDGHYEQFF
19	TRBV21-1	NA	TRBJ2-3	NA	TGTGCCAGCAGCAAAGAAATAGCGGGAGGGCCCGCTGGCACAGATACGCAGTATTTT	CASSKEIAGGPAGTDTQYF
15	TRBV5-6	TRBD1	TRBJ2-7	NA	TGTGCCAGCAGCTTGGAGACAGGGGGTCCCCCCGAGCAGTACTTC	CASSLETGGPPEQYF
13	TRBV29-1	TRBD1	TRBJ1-1	NA	TGCAGCGTGGGACAGGGCGCCGGCACTGAAGCTTTCTTT	CSVGQGAGTEAFF
15	TRBV2	NA	TRBJ1-5	NA	TGTGCCAGCACCGCGGGCGGGGGCGGCGGTCAGCCCCAGCATTTT	CASTAGGGGGQPQHF
16	TRBV10-3	TRBD2	TRBJ2-1	NA	TGTGCCATCAGTGAGACTAGCGGGAGTTTCCACAATGAGCAGTTCTTC	CAISETSGSFHNEQFF
14	TRBV27	TRBD1	TRBJ2-5	NA	TGTGCCAGCAGTTCGACAGGGGGCACAGAGACCCAGTACTTC	CASSSTGGTETQYF
16	TRBV18	TRBD1	TRBJ1-6	NA	TGTGCCAGCTCACCACAGGGGACAGGGGCGCGCTCACCCCTCCACTTT	CASSPQGTGARSPLHF
16	TRBV9	NA	TRBJ1-5	NA	TGTGCCAGCAGCGTAGAACCCGAGGCGGGTAATCAGCCCCAGCATTTT	CASSVEPEAGNQPQHF
16	TRBV7-2	TRBD2	TRBJ2-2	NA	TGTGCCAGCAGCTTCGGACTAGCGACTAACACCGGGGAGCTGTTTTTT	CASSFGLATNTGELFF
14	TRBV6-5	NA	TRBJ1-3	NA	TGTGCCAGCAGGGAGATCTTAGGTGGAAACACCATATATTTT	CASREILGGNTIYF
13	TRBV12-3/TRBV12-4	NA	TRBJ1-4	NA	TGTGCCAGCAGGCCCAGCGGTGGGGAAAAACTGTTTTTT	CASRPSGGEKLFF
16	TRBV2	NA	TRBJ2-1	NA	TGTGCCAGCAGTGAAGCGGAGGGTTGGCTGGGGAATGAGCAGTTCTTC	CASSEAEGWLGNEQFF
13	TRBV29-1	TRBD1	TRBJ2-3	once	TGCAGCGTTGAACCCCGACAGGGAGATACGCAGTATTTT	CSVEPRQGDTQYF
14	TRBV11-3	TRBD1	TRBJ2-4	few	TGTGCCAGCAGCCCCGACAGGGGTTCCGGCATTCAGTACTTC	CASSPDRGSGIQYF
14	TRBV6-1	TRBD1	TRBJ2-1	NA	TGTGCCAGCAGTGAAGAGGGGGCATACAGTGAGCAGTTCTTC	CASSEEGAYSEQFF
14	TRBV2	NA	TRBJ1-1	few	TGTGCCAGCAGTGTCGCAGACATCAACACTGAAGCTTTCTTT	CASSVADINTEAFF
15	TRBV5-6	TRBD1	TRBJ2-2	once	TGTGCCAGCAGCTTGGGGACAGGGAACACCGGGGAGCTGTTTTTT	CASSLGTGNTGELFF
14	TRBV6-6	NA	TRBJ1-1	NA	TGTGCCAGCAAGGAGGTGCCGGGGGGGACTGAAGCTTTCTTT	CASKEVPGGTEAFF
18	TRBV19	TRBD2	TRBJ2-1	NA	TGTGCCAGTAGTAGTCCCGGGACTAGCGGGAGGGCCGGTTATGAGCAGTTCTTC	CASSSPGTSGRAGYEQFF
16	TRBV5-1	TRBD1	TRBJ1-5	NA	TGCGCCAGCAGCTTGGGGGACAGTGTGAGCAATCAGCCCCAGCATTTT	CASSLGDSVSNQPQHF
16	TRBV6-1	NA	TRBJ1-2	few	TGTGCCAGCAGTGACCGAGGGATCCCCGGGAACTATGGCTACACCTTC	CASSDRGIPGNYGYTF
16	TRBV19	TRBD1	TRBJ1-3	NA	TGTGCCAGTAGTGCCACCCCTCGGACAGGGCGAAACACCATATATTTT	CASSATPRTGRNTIYF
12	TRBV10-3	TRBD1	TRBJ2-1	NA	TGTGCCACCTCGGCTGAGGGGGCCGAGCAGTTCTTC	CATSAEGAEQFF
15	TRBV4-2	TRBD2	TRBJ2-2	medium-sized	TGTGCCAGCAGCCAAGATCGACTAGCATCGGGGGAGCTGTTTTTT	CASSQDRLASGELFF
17	TRBV19	TRBD1	TRBJ2-3	NA	TGTGCCAGTAGCCCACTTCCGGGACAGGGGGCATCGGATACGCAGTATTTT	CASSPLPGQGASDTQYF
13	TRBV29-1	NA	TRBJ1-1	NA	TGCAGCGTGGCCGTGGCGGGGGGCACTGAAGCTTTCTTT	CSVAVAGGTEAFF
13	TRBV18	NA	TRBJ2-5	NA	TGTGCCAGCTCACCGGGGCTGGAGGAGACCCAGTACTTC	CASSPGLEETQYF
14	TRBV7-9	NA	TRBJ1-1	NA	TGTGCCAGCAGCTTATTAGGGGGTACCGGTGAAGCTTTCTTT	CASSLLGGTGEAFF